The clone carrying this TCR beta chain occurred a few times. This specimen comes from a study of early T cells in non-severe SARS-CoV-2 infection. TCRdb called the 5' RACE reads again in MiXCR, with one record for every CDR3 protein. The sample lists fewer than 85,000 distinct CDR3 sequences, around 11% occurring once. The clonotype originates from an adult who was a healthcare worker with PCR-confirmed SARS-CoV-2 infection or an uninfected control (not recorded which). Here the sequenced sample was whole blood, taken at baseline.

The CDR3 protein is CASRLPWAEAFF. CDR3 coding DNA: TGTGCCAGCAGGCTCCCCTGGGCTGAAGCTTTCTTT. The chain recombines TRBV28 with TRBJ1-1; D unclear. The CDR3 loop spans 12 amino acids. The germline gives CDR1 MDHEN, CDR2 SYDVKM. The V gene lost 6 bases and the J gene lost 6 bases, with 11 bases spanning the gap.